Given below is one T cell receptor beta chain in context. When the RNA was reverse transcribed, random hexamers were used with an input of roughly 0.5 to 1 ug. TCR beta CDR3 was amplified by immunoSEQ multiplex PCR. This amplification extended across 54 Vbeta and 13 Jbeta segments. TCRdb re-called the immunoSEQ multiplex PCR reads through MiXCR, storing one row per CDR3 protein. The sample lists about 190,000 distinct CDR3 sequences, approximately 94% occurring once. TCR beta sequencing covered blood CD8+ and CD4+ T cells. The data originate from a study of CD8 T cells in Susac syndrome. Study information: Patients with Susac syndrome were therapy-naive, taking corticosteroids, with some also receiving intravenous immunoglobulin, or taking intravenous immunoglobulin alone at the time their blood was drawn.

CDR3 length equals 16 residues. The J segment lost 0 bases and the V segment lost 0 bases, leaving 4 bases of the junction unmatched. CDR1 is SGHRS, CDR2 YFSETQ, per germline. The TCR comes from a human donor with Susac syndrome. The sample taken for sequencing was CD4+ T cells from PBMCs. The J gene is TRBJ2-3, the V gene TRBV5-1; 7 bases are a match to TRBD2. CDR3 DNA sequence: TGCGCCAGCAGCTTGGCCGGTAGCGGGAGCACAGATACGCAGTATTTT. It codes for CASSLAGSGSTDTQYF. The full variable domain, with the rest looked up from reference TRBV5-1 and TRBJ2-3, is KAGVTQTPRYLIKTRGQQVTLSCSPISGHRSVSWYQQTPGQGLQFLFEYFSETQRNKGNFPGRFSGRQFSNSRSEMNVSTLELGDSALYLCASSLAGSGSTDTQYFGPGTRLTVL.